What follows describes a single T cell receptor (beta chain). This sample was taken from a study of monozygotic twins with inflammatory bowel disease. UMIs with a 6-nucleotide sample barcode were added by template switching. TCRdb reprocessed the 5' RACE reads, keeping one entry per CDR3 protein, no DNA. The sample table sets out about 160,000 distinct CDR3 sequences. Germline CDR1 is SNHLY and CDR2 is FYNNEI. There are 16 residues in the CDR3. Sequencing was performed on blood. The receptor was isolated from a human donor with ulcerative colitis or Crohn's disease, or a healthy co-twin of an affected twin (not recorded which). This chain joins TRBV2 and TRBJ2-7. CDR3 sequence reads: CASSEALPGYGYEQYF.